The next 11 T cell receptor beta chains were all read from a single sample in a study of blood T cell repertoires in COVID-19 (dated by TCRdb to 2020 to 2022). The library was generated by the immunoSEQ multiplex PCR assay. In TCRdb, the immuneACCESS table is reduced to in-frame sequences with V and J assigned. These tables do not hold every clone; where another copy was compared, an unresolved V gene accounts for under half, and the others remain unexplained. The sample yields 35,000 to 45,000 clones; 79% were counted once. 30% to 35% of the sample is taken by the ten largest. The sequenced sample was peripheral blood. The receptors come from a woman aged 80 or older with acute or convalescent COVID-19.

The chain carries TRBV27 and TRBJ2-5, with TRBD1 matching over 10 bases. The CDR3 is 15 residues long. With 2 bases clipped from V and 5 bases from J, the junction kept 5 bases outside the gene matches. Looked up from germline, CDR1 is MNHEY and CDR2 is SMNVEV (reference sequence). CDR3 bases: TGTGCCAGCAGTTTAGACAGGGGGCGCAAGGAGACCCAGTACTTC. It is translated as CASSLDRGRKETQYF.

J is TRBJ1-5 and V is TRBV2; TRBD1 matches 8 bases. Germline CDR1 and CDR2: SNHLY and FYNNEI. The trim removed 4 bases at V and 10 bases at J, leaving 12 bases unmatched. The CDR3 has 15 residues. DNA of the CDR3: TGTGCCAGCAGTGGTAAGGGGACAGGTTTCCAACCCCAGCATTTT. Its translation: CASSGKGTGFQPQHF. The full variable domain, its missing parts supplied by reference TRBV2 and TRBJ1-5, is EPEVTQTPSHQVTQMGQEVILRCVPISNHLYFYWYRQILGQKVEFLVSFYNNEISEKSEIFDDQFSVERPDGSNFTLKIRSTKLEDSAMYFCASSGKGTGFQPQHFGDGTRLSIL.

The CDR3 loop is CASSRQGAANYGYTF. The CDR3 nucleotides read TGTGCCAGCAGTCGCCAGGGGGCTGCTAACTATGGCTACACCTTC. The V call is TRBV6-2 or TRBV6-3, the J call TRBJ1-2, with 8 bases identical to TRBD1. V shed 5 bases and J 0 bases; nucleotides not matched to a gene: 5. This CDR3 spans 15 amino acids. Germline V gene data show CDR1 as MNHEY and CDR2 as SVGEGT.

This chain's CDR3 is CASKLRSLGQGSVVHGYTF. The DNA for the CDR3 is TGTGCCAGCAAGCTAAGGTCCTTGGGACAAGGGTCTGTAGTCCATGGCTACACCTTC. The J gene is TRBJ1-2, the V gene TRBV5-8; possibly TRBD1 for D (6 bases). Germline-derived CDR1 and CDR2 are SGHTS and YDEGEE. The CDR3 covers 19 residues. V gave up 6 bases and J gave up 6 bases, with 33 bases separating them. The entire variable domain, with the rest obtained from reference TRBV5-8 and TRBJ1-2, is as follows: EAGVTQSPTHLIKTRGQQATLRCSPISGHTSVYWYQQALGLGLQFLLWYDEGEERNRGNFPPRFSGRQFPNYSSELNVNALELEDSALYLCASKLRSLGQGSVVHGYTFGSGTRLTVV.

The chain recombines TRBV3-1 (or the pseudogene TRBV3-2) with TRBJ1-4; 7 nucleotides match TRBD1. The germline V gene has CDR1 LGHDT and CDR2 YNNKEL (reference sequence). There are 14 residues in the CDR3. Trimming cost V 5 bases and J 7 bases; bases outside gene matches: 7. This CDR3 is CASSYRGSGEKLFF. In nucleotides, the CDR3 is TGTGCCAGCAGCTACAGGGGCTCGGGTGAAAAACTGTTTTTT.

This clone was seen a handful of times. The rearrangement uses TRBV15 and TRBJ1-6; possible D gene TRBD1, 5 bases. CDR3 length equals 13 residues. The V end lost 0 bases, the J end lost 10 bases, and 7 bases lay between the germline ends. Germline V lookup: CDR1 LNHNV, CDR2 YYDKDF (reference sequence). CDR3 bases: TGTGCCACCAGCAGAGATAGGGGATCACCCCTCCACTTT. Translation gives CATSRDRGSPLHF.

CDR3 coding DNA: TGCGCCAGCAGCGGGCGGGAGCTCGGGCCAACAGATACGCAGTATTTT. This translates into CASSGRELGPTDTQYF. The chain combines TRBV5-1 with TRBJ2-3, with 7 bases matching TRBD2. In germline, CDR1 is SGHRS, CDR2 YFSETQ. V gave up 4 bases and J gave up 3 bases; unmatched junction bases: 11. This CDR3 has 16 amino acids.

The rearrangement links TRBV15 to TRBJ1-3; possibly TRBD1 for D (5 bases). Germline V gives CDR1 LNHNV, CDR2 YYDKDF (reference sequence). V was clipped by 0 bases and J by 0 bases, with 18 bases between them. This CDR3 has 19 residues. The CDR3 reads CATSRDFEITGDSGNTIYF. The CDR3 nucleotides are TGTGCCACCAGCAGAGATTTCGAGATAACAGGCGACTCTGGAAACACCATATATTTT.

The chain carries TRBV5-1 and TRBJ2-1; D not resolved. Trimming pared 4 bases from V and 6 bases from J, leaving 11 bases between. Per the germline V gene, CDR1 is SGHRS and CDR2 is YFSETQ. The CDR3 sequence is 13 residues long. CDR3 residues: CASSKSITNEQFF. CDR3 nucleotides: TGCGCCAGCAGCAAGTCTATTACCAATGAGCAGTTCTTC.

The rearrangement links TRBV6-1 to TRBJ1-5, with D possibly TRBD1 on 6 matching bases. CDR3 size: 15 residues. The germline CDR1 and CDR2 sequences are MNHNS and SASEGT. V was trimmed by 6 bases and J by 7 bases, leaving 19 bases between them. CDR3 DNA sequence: TGTGCCAGCAGGGGGACACTGGGAATGGTGCAGCCCCAGCATTTT. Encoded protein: CASRGTLGMVQPQHF.

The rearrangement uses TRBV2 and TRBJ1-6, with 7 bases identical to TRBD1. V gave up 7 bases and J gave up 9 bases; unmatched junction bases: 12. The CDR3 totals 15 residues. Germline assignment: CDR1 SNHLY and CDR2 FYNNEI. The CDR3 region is CASTFSTGESSPLHF. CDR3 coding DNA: TGTGCCAGCACCTTCTCTACAGGGGAGAGTTCACCCCTCCACTTT. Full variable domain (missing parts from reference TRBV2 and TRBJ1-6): EPEVTQTPSHQVTQMGQEVILRCVPISNHLYFYWYRQILGQKVEFLVSFYNNEISEKSEIFDDQFSVERPDGSNFTLKIRSTKLEDSAMYFCASTFSTGESSPLHFGNGTRLTVT.